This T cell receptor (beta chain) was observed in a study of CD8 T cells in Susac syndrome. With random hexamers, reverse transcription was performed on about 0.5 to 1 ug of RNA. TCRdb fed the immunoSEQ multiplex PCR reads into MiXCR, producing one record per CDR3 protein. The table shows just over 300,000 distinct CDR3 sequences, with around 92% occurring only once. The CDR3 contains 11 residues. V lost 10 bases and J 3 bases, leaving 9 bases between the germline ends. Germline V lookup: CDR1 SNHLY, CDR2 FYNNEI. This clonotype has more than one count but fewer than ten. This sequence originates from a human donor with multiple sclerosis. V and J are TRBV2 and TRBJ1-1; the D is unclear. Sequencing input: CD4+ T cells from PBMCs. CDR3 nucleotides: TGTGCCACTCAGCGGGACACTGAAGCTTTCTTT. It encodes CATQRDTEAFF.